This TCR beta chain was captured by sequencing in a study of identical twins. This clonotype was recorded many times. TCRdb ran MiXCR on the 5' RACE reads and lists one entry per CDR3 protein. Here the sample spans 150,000 or so distinct CDR3 sequences, roughly 3.2% being singletons. Specimen: memory T cells sorted from blood. This receptor was obtained from a man between 18 and 35 years old in good health.

The CDR3 loop reads CASSFGQGSETQYF. The CDR3 DNA follows: TGCGCCAGCAGCTTCGGACAGGGTTCGGAGACCCAGTACTTC. The chain links TRBV5-1 to TRBJ2-5, with 8 bases identical to TRBD1. V shed 2 bases and J 5 bases; nucleotides not matched to a gene: 5. The CDR3 contains 14 residues. The V gene's germline CDR1 is SGHRS and CDR2 YFSETQ.